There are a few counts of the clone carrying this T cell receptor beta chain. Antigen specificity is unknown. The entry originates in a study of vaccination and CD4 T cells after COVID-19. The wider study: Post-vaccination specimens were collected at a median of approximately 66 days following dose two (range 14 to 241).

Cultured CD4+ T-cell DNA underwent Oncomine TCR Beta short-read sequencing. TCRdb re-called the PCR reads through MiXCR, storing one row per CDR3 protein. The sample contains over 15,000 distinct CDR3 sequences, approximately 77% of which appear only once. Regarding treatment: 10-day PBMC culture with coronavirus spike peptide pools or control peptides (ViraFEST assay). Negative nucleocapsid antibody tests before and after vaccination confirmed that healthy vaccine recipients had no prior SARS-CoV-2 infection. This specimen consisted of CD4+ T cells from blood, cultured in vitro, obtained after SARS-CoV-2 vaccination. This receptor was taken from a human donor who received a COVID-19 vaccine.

The CDR3 sequence is CASSEEETALYNQPQHF. The CDR3, as DNA: TGTGCCAGCAGTGAAGAGGAGACAGCCCTATACAATCAGCCCCAGCATTTT. The chain is built from TRBV6-1 and TRBJ1-5, with a possible D match to TRBD1 (5 bases). This CDR3 spans 17 amino acids. Germline loops: CDR1 MNHNS, CDR2 SASEGT. V was clipped by 1 base and J by 3 bases, with 16 bases between them.